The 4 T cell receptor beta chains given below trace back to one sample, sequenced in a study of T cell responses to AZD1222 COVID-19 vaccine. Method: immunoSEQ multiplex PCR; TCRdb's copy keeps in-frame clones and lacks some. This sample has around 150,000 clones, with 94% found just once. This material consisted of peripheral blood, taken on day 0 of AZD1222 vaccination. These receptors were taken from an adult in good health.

The CDR3 sequence is CASSMRSSYNSPLHF. The CDR3 region has the DNA TGTGCCAGTAGTATGAGAAGCTCCTATAATTCACCCCTCCACTTT. This chain connects TRBV19 to TRBJ1-6; D is unresolved. Per germline, CDR1 LNHDA and CDR2 SQIVND (reference sequence). CDR3 length: 15 residues. Trimming removed 3 bases at V and 0 bases at J, with 6 bases between.

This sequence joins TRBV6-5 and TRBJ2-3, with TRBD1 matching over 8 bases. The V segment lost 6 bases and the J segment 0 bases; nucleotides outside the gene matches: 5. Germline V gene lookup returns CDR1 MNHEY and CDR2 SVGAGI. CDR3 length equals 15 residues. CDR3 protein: CASRWTGRSTDTQYF. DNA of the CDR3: TGTGCCAGCAGGTGGACAGGGCGGAGCACAGATACGCAGTATTTT.

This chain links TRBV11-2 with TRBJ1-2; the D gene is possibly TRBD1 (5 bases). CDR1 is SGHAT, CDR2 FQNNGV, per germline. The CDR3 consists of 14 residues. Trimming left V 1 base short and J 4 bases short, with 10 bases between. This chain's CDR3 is CASSLVGGTYGYTF. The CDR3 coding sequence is TGTGCCAGCAGCTTAGTGGGGGGAACCTATGGCTACACCTTC.

The CDR3 sequence: CASSDINTGELFF. DNA of the CDR3: TGCGCCAGCAGCGATATAAACACCGGGGAGCTGTTTTTT. This chain links TRBV5-1 with TRBJ2-2, with unresolved D. CDR3 size: 13 residues. V gave up 4 bases and J gave up 2 bases, with 6 bases separating them. Germline values: CDR1 SGHRS, CDR2 YFSETQ. Filled out from reference TRBV5-1 and TRBJ2-2, the complete variable domain reads KAGVTQTPRYLIKTRGQQVTLSCSPISGHRSVSWYQQTPGQGLQFLFEYFSETQRNKGNFPGRFSGRQFSNSRSEMNVSTLELGDSALYLCASSDINTGELFFGEGSRLTVL.